Sequencing of this T cell receptor (beta chain) was carried out in a study of T cell responses to AZD1222 COVID-19 vaccine. The overall study: Pooling of second doses given at about 4 or about 12 weeks was done. Broader study findings: Clonal diversity may have been underestimated, and the donors were mostly white British, with more females than males.

This table comes from immunoSEQ multiplex PCR, and its TCRdb copy is limited to in-frame clones, with some not included. The sample consists of 25,000 to 30,000 clones, 75% to 90% of them appearing once. A word on this clone: Its antigen is currently unknown.

There are 16 residues in the CDR3. The V end was cut by 2 bases, the J end by 4 bases, with 15 bases between. CDR1 is MNHEY, CDR2 SVGEGT, per germline. The clonotype originates from an adult in good health. The sequences come from peripheral blood, collected on day 0 of AZD1222 vaccination. The rearrangement links TRBV6-2 or TRBV6-3 to TRBJ2-1; weak D call: TRBD1 (5 bases). CDR3 loop: CASSYEHFGAYNEQFF. The CDR3 DNA reads TGTGCCAGCAGTTACGAGCACTTTGGGGCATACAATGAGCAGTTCTTC.